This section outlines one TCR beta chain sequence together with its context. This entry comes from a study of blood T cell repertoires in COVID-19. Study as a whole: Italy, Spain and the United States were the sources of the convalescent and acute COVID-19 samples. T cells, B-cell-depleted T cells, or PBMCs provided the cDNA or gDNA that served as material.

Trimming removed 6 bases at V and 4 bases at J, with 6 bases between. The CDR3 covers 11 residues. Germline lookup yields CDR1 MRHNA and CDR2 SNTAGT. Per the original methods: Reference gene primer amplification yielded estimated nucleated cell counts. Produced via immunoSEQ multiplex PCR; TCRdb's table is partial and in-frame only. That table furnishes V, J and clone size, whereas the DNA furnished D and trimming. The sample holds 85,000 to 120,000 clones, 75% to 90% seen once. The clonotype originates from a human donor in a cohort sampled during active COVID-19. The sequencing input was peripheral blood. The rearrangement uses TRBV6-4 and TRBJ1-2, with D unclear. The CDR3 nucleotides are TGTGCCAGCAGGGCAGTCTATGGCTACACCTTC. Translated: CASRAVYGYTF.